This TCR beta chain was recorded in a study of CD8 T cells in ankylosing spondylitis (dated by TCRdb to the late 2010s). Describing the broader study: The study set out to find disease-linked TCR variants by profiling T cell receptor beta repertoires in ankylosing spondylitis patients and healthy donors. The full study cohort was made up of approximately 24 ankylosing spondylitis patients and around 100 healthy donors. Peripheral blood was sampled, and synovial fluid was also collected from ankylosing spondylitis patients. Beyond this particular receptor, the publication reports: Blood from ankylosing spondylitis patients appeared to be characterized by a TCR beta motif made up of under 10 highly homologous amino acid variants. Significant enrichment of the disease-linked clones was reported in matched synovial fluid samples from ankylosing spondylitis patients. The disease-linked clones showed a CD8+ phenotype and occurred at relatively low frequencies in peripheral blood. Some TCR beta motif variants had previously been reported in synovial fluid and blood of reactive arthritis patients, which suggested common disease-initiation mechanisms.

Reading from cysteine to phenylalanine, the CDR3 counts 13 amino acids. CDR3 DNA only is kept here, 39 bases in frame from base 1. Per the germline V gene, LGHNT is the CDR1 and FRNRAP is the CDR2. V and J are truncated by 4 bases and 0 bases respectively, leaving an intervening sequence of 6 bases. Concerning this clonotype: The specificity of this receptor is unknown. Base qualities are not at hand, and no much larger clone is one base apart.

Data came from an Illumina HiSeq 2500. TCR beta libraries were prepared by quantitative 5'-RACE with molecular barcodes. In the original analysis: Disease-linked TCR variants were identified with a new computational method built on a probabilistic model of VDJ rearrangement. TCRdb reran the public reads through fastp at Q25 and MiXCR, keeping productive beta chains. Rows merge per CDR3 protein into single entries with the most common DNA and genes. TCRdb, not the original authors, processed these V and J calls. This sample comprises 130,000 or so distinct CDR3 sequences, 15% to 20% of them detected only once. The leading ten clones occupy approximately 30% of the sample.

The V and J genes are TRBV12-5 and TRBJ1-1, with the D gene too uncertain to name. The source of this sequence is a male donor with ankylosing spondylitis. Input material: blood, either unsorted or a sorted T cell fraction (not recorded which). The bases read TGTGCTAGTGGTTCGCCTTTGAACACTGAAGCTTTCTTT. Protein translation: CASGSPLNTEAFF.